A single sample is the source of the 23 T cell receptor beta chains below, sequenced in a study of blood T cell repertoires in COVID-19. This table comes from immunoSEQ multiplex PCR, and its TCRdb copy is limited to in-frame clones, with some not included. The sample has about 280,000 clones, over 75% seen once; the top ten hold about 14%. Sequenced: peripheral blood. The receptors were gathered from a human donor in a cohort sampled during active COVID-19.

This chain connects TRBV9 to TRBJ1-2, with 7 nucleotides matching TRBD1. Per germline, CDR1 SGDLS and CDR2 YYNGEE. The CDR3 is made up of 14 amino acids. V lost 5 bases, J lost 5 bases, and 9 bases stayed unmatched. CDR3 in DNA: TGTGCCAGCAGTGGGGACAGTTCCCTTTATGGCTACACCTTC. This codes for CASSGDSSLYGYTF.

The chain uses TRBV20-1 and TRBJ2-7; 11 positions match TRBD1. V lost 3 bases, J lost 5 bases, and 6 bases stayed unmatched. Germline-derived CDR1 and CDR2 are DFQATT and SNEGSKA (reference sequence). The CDR3 covers 14 residues. In DNA form, the CDR3 reads TGCAGTGCTAGTCGCGGACAGGGGGCTGACGAGCAGTACTTC. This encodes CSASRGQGADEQYF.

The chain recombines TRBV10-3 with TRBJ2-7, with D perhaps matching TRBD1 (5 bases). V shed 5 bases and J shed 2 bases, with 10 bases lying between them. The CDR3 extends over 13 amino acids. Per the germline V gene, CDR1 is ENHRY and CDR2 is SYGVKD. CDR3 DNA: TGTGCCATCAGTCGATCGGACACCTACGAGCAGTACTTC. This translates into CAISRSDTYEQYF.

In the case of this clone: Because the CDR3's place on the DNA is in doubt, the DNA is left out and the CDR3 is given as listed by TCRdb. This CDR3 reads CASRPRTRVAPGANVLTF. This sequence joins TRBV12-2 and TRBJ2-6; the D call TRBD2 from the table was never checked on the DNA. TRBV12-2 counts as a pseudogene. With termini counted, the CDR3 has 18 amino acids.

V usage is TRBV15 and J usage is TRBJ2-1, with TRBD2 matching over 8 bases. CDR1 is LNHNV, CDR2 YYDKDF, per germline (reference sequence). J lost 2 bases, V lost 7 bases, and 4 bases had no gene match. The CDR3 consists of 14 residues. CDR3 loop: CATMVSGTYNEQFF. The CDR3 DNA follows: TGTGCCACCATGGTTAGCGGGACCTACAATGAGCAGTTCTTC.

A single count supports this clone. The chain couples TRBV19 to TRBJ2-5; no reliable D call. V was clipped by 6 bases and J by 1 base, with 6 bases between them. The germline V gene has CDR1 LNHDA and CDR2 SQIVND (reference sequence). The CDR3 is 12 residues long. The DNA for the CDR3 is TGTGCCAGTAGCGCGGCCCAAGAGACCCAGTACTTC. This sequence encodes CASSAAQETQYF.

The chain couples TRBV28 to TRBJ2-1, with TRBD2 matching 8 bases. This CDR3 is built from 17 residues. V dropped 6 bases and J dropped 0; count of bases not matched to a gene: 10. Germline CDR1 is MDHEN and CDR2 is SYDVKM. The CDR3 region has the DNA TGTGCCAGCAGCCCGGGGGGGGCCGGAGGCTCCTACAATGAGCAGTTCTTC. Its translation is CASSPGGAGGSYNEQFF.

The V and J genes are TRBV18 and TRBJ2-1; 11 bases are shared with TRBD2. Germline trimming cut 4 bases from V and 10 bases from J; bases unmatched to any gene: 15. Per germline, CDR1 KGHSH and CDR2 LQKENI. This CDR3 has 17 residues. CDR3 nucleotide sequence: TGTGCCAGCTCACTTCGCACGGAGACTAGCGGGGCTAGGGAGCAGTTCTTC. Its translation: CASSLRTETSGAREQFF. Based on the CDR3 plus reference TRBV18 and TRBJ2-1, the full variable domain is NAGVMQNPRHLVRRRGQEARLRCSPMKGHSHVYWYRQLPEEGLKFMVYLQKENIIDESGMPKERFSAEFPKEGPSILRIQQVVRGDSAAYFCASSLRTETSGAREQFFGPGTRLTVL.

This clone appeared a few times. The chain recombines TRBV21-1 with TRBJ2-5; the table gives TRBD2 as D, unverified against the DNA. TRBV21-1 is an annotated pseudogene. This CDR3 contains 13 residues. The CDR3 here is CASSKGGCGTQYF. CDR3 sequence (DNA): TGTGCCAGCAGCAAAGGCGGATGTGGGACCCAGTACTTC.

This chain uses TRBV10-3 with TRBJ2-3, with a tentative D call TRBD2 (5 bases). Deletions cut 0 bases from V and 6 bases from J, with 13 bases between. This CDR3 region has 15 residues. Germline CDR1 ENHRY, CDR2 SYGVKD. In DNA form, the CDR3 reads TGTGCCATCAGTGAGTCTGAAGTGGGAGTGGATACGCAGTATTTT. Protein: CAISESEVGVDTQYF.

The gene calls are TRBV3-1 (or the pseudogene TRBV3-2) and TRBJ2-3; a possible D gene is TRBD2 (5 bases). The CDR3 is 12 amino acids. Trimming removed 4 bases at V and 6 bases at J, with 8 bases between. Germline V gene lookup returns CDR1 LGHDT and CDR2 YNNKEL (reference sequence). The CDR3 here is CASSLTGDTQYF. The CDR3 DNA follows: TGTGCCAGCAGCCTGACGGGGGATACGCAGTATTTT.

This chain uses TRBV28 with TRBJ2-1, with 10 nucleotides matching TRBD2. The CDR3 has 16 residues. The trim removed 3 bases at V and 7 bases at J, leaving 9 bases unmatched. Germline loops: CDR1 MDHEN, CDR2 SYDVKM. CDR3 loop: CASSFPAAGGGNEQFF. The CDR3 region has the DNA TGTGCCAGCAGTTTTCCAGCAGCGGGAGGGGGGAATGAGCAGTTCTTC.

V usage is TRBV3-1 (or the pseudogene TRBV3-2) and J usage is TRBJ2-7, with 15 bases lining up with TRBD2. This CDR3 region has 19 residues. The V gene's germline CDR1 is LGHDT and CDR2 YNNKEL (reference sequence). After removal of 4 bases from V and 3 bases from J, the junction contained 13 bases not matched to a gene. CDR3 loop: CASSRKGVGLAGGSYEQYF. The CDR3 DNA reads as TGTGCCAGCAGCCGAAAGGGGGTAGGACTAGCGGGAGGGAGCTACGAGCAGTACTTC.

V and J are TRBV10-3 and TRBJ1-6, with D maybe TRBD1 (6 bases). V was trimmed by 4 bases and J by 8 bases, leaving 15 bases between them. The CDR3 covers 15 residues. Germline V gene sequence: CDR1 ENHRY, CDR2 SYGVKD. The CDR3 sequence: CAISGNRGGDSPLHF. DNA of the CDR3: TGTGCCATCAGTGGGAACAGAGGGGGGGATTCACCCCTCCACTTT.

The rearrangement links TRBV19 to TRBJ1-2; D is unresolved. The germline V gene encodes CDR1 LNHDA and CDR2 SQIVND (reference sequence). The CDR3 runs 16 residues. V lost 3 bases to trimming and J lost 6 bases, with 20 bases between them. The CDR3 DNA is TGTGCCAGTAGTATTTTTATGTCAGAAGGAGCCAATGGCTACACCTTC. Encoded protein: CASSIFMSEGANGYTF.

The chain combines TRBV10-3 with TRBJ2-1, with unresolved D. CDR1 is ENHRY, CDR2 SYGVKD, per germline. With 2 bases removed from V and 4 bases from J, the gap between germline ends came to 6 bases. This CDR3 is built from 13 residues. The CDR3 is CAISEVRYNEQFF. As DNA, the CDR3 is TGTGCCATCAGTGAGGTCAGATACAATGAGCAGTTCTTC.

The J gene is TRBJ1-4, the V gene TRBV4-1; TRBD1 might be the D (6 bases). CDR1 MGHRA and CDR2 YSYEKL come from the germline V gene. The CDR3 is 16 residues long. Trimming left V 2 bases short and J 5 bases short, with 15 bases between. The CDR3 DNA reads as TGCGCCAGCAGCCAACCTACCAGGGGCCGAAATGAAAAACTGTTTTTT. Residues: CASSQPTRGRNEKLFF.

The rearrangement joins TRBV28 to TRBJ1-1; 7 positions agree with TRBD1. The CDR3 runs 14 residues. V lost 8 bases and J lost 8; bases outside the gene matches: 14. Looked up from germline, CDR1 is MDHEN and CDR2 is SYDVKM. For the CDR3, the DNA is TGTGCCAGCGGTTCGACCCGGACAGGCGGAGAAGCTTTCTTT. This sequence encodes CASGSTRTGGEAFF.

This chain links TRBV27 with TRBJ2-5; 8 bases line up with TRBD2. This CDR3 has 22 amino acids. With V trimmed by 5 bases and J by 0 bases, 26 bases remained unmatched. Germline V gene lookup returns CDR1 MNHEY and CDR2 SMNVEV (reference sequence). CDR3 bases: TGTGCCAGCAGTCCCCGAATGATACGGGGTACTGCGGGAGGACCGTACCAAGAGACCCAGTACTTC. It codes for CASSPRMIRGTAGGPYQETQYF.

This chain joins TRBV11-2 and TRBJ2-5; 8 bases map to TRBD1. The CDR3 consists of 16 residues. V was pared by 0 bases and J by 4 bases, with 7 bases of the junction left unmatched. The V gene's germline CDR1 is SGHAT and CDR2 FQNNGV. Here the CDR3 DNA reads TGTGCCAGCAGCTTAGACAGGGGGCGATTTCGAGAGACCCAGTACTTC. Translating gives CASSLDRGRFRETQYF.

V and J are TRBV9 and TRBJ2-3; 10 nucleotides line up with TRBD2. Germline CDR1 reads SGDLS; CDR2 reads YYNGEE. This CDR3 is built from 16 residues. The junction had 4 bases not matched to a gene; V was cut back by 3 bases and J by 0 bases. The CDR3 loop is CASSALTSGSTDTQYF. The CDR3 DNA sequence: TGTGCCAGCAGCGCTTTGACTAGCGGGAGCACAGATACGCAGTATTTT.

This clone has a handful of counts. The rearrangement links TRBV27 to TRBJ2-2, with 8 bases identical to TRBD2. After removal of 3 bases from V and 4 bases from J, the junction contained 4 bases not matched to a gene. This CDR3 is built from 15 residues. Per the germline V gene, CDR1 is MNHEY and CDR2 is SMNVEV (reference sequence). The CDR3 region is CASSLSGSRTGELFF. As DNA, the CDR3 is TGTGCCAGCAGTTTGAGCGGGAGTCGCACCGGGGAGCTGTTTTTT.

This chain connects TRBV15 to TRBJ2-1; D gene unclear. V gave up 6 bases and J gave up 0 bases, with 12 bases separating them. Germline V gene lookup returns CDR1 LNHNV and CDR2 YYDKDF (reference sequence). There are 15 residues in the CDR3. CDR3 protein: CATRNPQSSYNEQFF. The DNA of the CDR3 is TGTGCCACCAGAAACCCACAGAGCTCCTACAATGAGCAGTTCTTC. Variable domain in full (rest from reference TRBV15 and TRBJ2-1): DAMVIQNPRYQVTQFGKPVTLSCSQTLNHNVMYWYQQKSSQAPKLLFHYYDKDFNNEADTPDNFQSRRPNTSFCFLDIRSPGLGDTAMYLCATRNPQSSYNEQFFGPGTRLTVL.